This is a list of T cell receptor beta chains from one sample in a study of shared clonotypes between healthy human individuals. Using immunoSEQ multiplex PCR, the repertoire was profiled, and TCRdb retains in-frame clones only, with some absent. Altogether around 2.5 million clones are present, 93% being singletons, with the ten largest covering 0.36%. The sequencing input was naive CD4+ T cells from PBMCs. These receptors were taken from a man aged 18 to 30 in good health. Some clones in this sample may be carry-over from other donors' samples. CDR3s include the opening cysteine and the closing phenylalanine or tryptophan. The D gene is left open where the match is weak. Size is stated for part of the rows, as once, few or many counts, or as a class when the clone is expanded.

V gene: TRBV5-1; clone size: -; J gene: TRBJ1-1; D gene: -; CDR3 protein: CASSFRENEAFF; CDR3 DNA: TGCGCCAGCAGCTTTCGGGAAAATGAAGCTTTCTTT
V gene: TRBV6-1; clone size: -; J gene: TRBJ2-7; D gene: -; CDR3 protein: CASSLVAYEQYF; CDR3 DNA: TGTGCCAGCAGCCTGGTCGCCTACGAGCAGTACTTC
V gene: TRBV29-1; clone size: -; J gene: TRBJ2-1; D gene: -; CDR3 protein: CSVEWRKRSEQFF; CDR3 DNA: TGCAGCGTTGAGTGGCGTAAACGGAGTGAGCAGTTCTTC
V gene: TRBV28; clone size: -; J gene: TRBJ2-7; D gene: TRBD1; CDR3 protein: CASSLRDRPLYEQYF; CDR3 DNA: TGTGCCAGCAGTCTCCGGGACAGGCCTCTTTACGAGCAGTACTTC
V gene: TRBV6-1; clone size: -; J gene: TRBJ1-1; D gene: -; CDR3 protein: CASRDGNTEAFF; CDR3 DNA: TGTGCCAGCAGGGACGGGAACACTGAAGCTTTCTTT
V gene: TRBV7-8; clone size: -; J gene: TRBJ1-2; D gene: -; CDR3 protein: CASSPQGVGGYTF; CDR3 DNA: TGTGCCAGCAGCCCACAGGGTGTCGGTGGCTACACCTTC
V gene: TRBV5-4; clone size: -; J gene: TRBJ1-2; D gene: TRBD1; CDR3 protein: CASSFRVGTGDYGYTF; CDR3 DNA: TGTGCCAGCAGCTTCCGGGTGGGGACAGGCGACTATGGCTACACCTTC
V gene: TRBV9; clone size: once; J gene: TRBJ2-1; D gene: -; CDR3 protein: CASSVGGLSYNEQFF; CDR3 DNA: TGTGCCAGCAGCGTAGGTGGACTGTCCTACAATGAGCAGTTCTTC
V gene: TRBV7-2; clone size: -; J gene: TRBJ2-3; D gene: -; CDR3 protein: CASTPKRTDTQYF; CDR3 DNA: TGTGCCAGCACCCCAAAGCGGACAGATACGCAGTATTTT
V gene: TRBV5-5; clone size: -; J gene: TRBJ2-1; D gene: -; CDR3 protein: CASSLGLWADNEQFF; CDR3 DNA: TGTGCCAGCAGCTTGGGTCTGTGGGCAGACAATGAGCAGTTCTTC